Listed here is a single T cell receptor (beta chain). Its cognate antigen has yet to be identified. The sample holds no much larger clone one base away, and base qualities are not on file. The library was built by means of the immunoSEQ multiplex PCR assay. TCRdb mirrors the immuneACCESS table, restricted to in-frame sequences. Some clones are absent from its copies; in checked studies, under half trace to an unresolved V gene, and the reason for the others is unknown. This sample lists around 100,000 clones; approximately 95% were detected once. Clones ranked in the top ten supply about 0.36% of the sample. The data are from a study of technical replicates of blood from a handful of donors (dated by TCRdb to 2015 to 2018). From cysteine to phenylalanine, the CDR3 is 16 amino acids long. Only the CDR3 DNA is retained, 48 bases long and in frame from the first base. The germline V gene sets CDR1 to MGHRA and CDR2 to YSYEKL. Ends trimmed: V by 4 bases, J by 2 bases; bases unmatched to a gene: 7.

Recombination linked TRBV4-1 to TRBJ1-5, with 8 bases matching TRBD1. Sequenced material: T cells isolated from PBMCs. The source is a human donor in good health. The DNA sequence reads TGCGCCAGCAGCCCACAGGGGGGCGGCGGCAATCAGCCCCAGCATTTT. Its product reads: CASSPQGGGGNQPQHF.